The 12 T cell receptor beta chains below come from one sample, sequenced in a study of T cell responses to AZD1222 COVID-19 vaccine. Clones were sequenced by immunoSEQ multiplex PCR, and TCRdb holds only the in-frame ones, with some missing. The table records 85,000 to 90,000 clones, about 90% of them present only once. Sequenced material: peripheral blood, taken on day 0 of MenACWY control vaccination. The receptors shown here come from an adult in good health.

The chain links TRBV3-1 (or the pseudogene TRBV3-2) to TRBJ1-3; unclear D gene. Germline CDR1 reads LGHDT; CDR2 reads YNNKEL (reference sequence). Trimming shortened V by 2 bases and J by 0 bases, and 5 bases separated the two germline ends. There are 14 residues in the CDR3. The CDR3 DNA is TGTGCCAGCAGCCAACAACACTCTGGAAACACCATATATTTT. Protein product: CASSQQHSGNTIYF.

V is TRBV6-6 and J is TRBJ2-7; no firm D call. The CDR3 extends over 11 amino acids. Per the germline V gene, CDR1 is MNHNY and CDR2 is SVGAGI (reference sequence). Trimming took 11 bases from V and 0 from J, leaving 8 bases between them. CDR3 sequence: CASESSYEQYF. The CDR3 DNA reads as TGTGCCTCGGAGAGCTCCTACGAGCAGTACTTC.

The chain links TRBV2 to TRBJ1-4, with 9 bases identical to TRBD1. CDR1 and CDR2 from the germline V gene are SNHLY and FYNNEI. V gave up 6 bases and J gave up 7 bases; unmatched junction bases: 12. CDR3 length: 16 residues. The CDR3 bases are TGTGCCAGCAGGTTCTCGTCCGGGACAGGGCGTGAAAAACTGTTTTTT. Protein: CASRFSSGTGREKLFF.

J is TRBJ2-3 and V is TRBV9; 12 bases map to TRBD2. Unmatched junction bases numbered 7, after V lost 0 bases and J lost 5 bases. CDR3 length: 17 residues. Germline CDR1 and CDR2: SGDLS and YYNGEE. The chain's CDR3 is CASSVGTSGISRDTQYF. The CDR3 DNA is TGTGCCAGCAGCGTAGGGACTAGCGGGATTTCAAGAGATACGCAGTATTTT.

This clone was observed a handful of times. The CDR3 region is CATSPRYRGPTDTQYF. In DNA form, the CDR3 reads TGTGCCACCAGTCCACGTTACAGGGGGCCCACAGATACGCAGTATTTT. The chain couples TRBV24-1 to TRBJ2-3; 9 nucleotides match TRBD1. Germline lookup yields CDR1 KGHDR and CDR2 SFDVKD. This CDR3 is 16 amino acids long. Losses at the gene ends were 6 bases for V and 2 bases for J; bases not matched to a gene: 8.

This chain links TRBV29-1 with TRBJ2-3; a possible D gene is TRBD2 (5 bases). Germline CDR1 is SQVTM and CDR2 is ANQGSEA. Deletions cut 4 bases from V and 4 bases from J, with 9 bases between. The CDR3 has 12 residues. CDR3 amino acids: CSVARGPDTQYF. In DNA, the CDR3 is TGCAGCGTTGCTCGAGGGCCAGATACGCAGTATTTT.

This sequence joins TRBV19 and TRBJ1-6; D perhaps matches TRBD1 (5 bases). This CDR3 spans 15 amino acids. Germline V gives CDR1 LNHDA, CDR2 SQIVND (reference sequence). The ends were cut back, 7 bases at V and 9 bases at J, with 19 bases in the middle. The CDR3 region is CASTKTEGVGSPLHF. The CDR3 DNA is TGTGCCAGTACCAAGACAGAGGGTGTCGGTTCACCCCTCCACTTT. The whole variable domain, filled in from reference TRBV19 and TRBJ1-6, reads DGGITQSPKYLFRKEGQNVTLSCEQNLNHDAMYWYRQDPGQGLRLIYYSQIVNDFQKGDIAEGYSVSREKKESFPLTVTSAQKNPTAFYLCASTKTEGVGSPLHFGNGTRLTVT.

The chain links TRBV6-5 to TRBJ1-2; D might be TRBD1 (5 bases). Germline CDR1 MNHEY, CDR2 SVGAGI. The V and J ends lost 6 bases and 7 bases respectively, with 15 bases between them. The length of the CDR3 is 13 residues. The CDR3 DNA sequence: TGTGCCAGCAGACTGGGACCTATCAGTGGCTACACCTTC. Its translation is CASRLGPISGYTF.

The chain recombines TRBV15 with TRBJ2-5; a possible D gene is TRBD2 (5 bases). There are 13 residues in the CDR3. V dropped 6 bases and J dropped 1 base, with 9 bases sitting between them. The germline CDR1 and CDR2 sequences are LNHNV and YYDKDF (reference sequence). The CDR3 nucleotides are TGTGCCACCAGTCTAGGAGGCCAAGAGACCCAGTACTTC. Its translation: CATSLGGQETQYF.

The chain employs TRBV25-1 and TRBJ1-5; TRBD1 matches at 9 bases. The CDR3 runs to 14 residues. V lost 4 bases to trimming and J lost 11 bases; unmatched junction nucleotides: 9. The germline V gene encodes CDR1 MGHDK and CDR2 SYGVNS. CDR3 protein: CASSGDRDLRAQHF. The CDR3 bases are TGTGCCAGCAGTGGGGACAGGGACCTCAGAGCCCAGCATTTT.

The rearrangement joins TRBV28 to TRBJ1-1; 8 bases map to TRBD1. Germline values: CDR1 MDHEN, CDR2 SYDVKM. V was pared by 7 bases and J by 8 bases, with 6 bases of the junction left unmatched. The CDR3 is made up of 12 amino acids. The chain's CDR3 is CASTRWTGEAFF. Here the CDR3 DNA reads TGTGCCAGCACCCGGTGGACAGGGGAAGCTTTCTTT.

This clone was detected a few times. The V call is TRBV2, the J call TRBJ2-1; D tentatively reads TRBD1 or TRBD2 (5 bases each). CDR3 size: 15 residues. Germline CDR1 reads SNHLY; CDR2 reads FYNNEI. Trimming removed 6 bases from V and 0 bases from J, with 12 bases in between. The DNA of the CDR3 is TGTGCCAGCAGGTGGGGCAGCGGCTCCTACAATGAGCAGTTCTTC. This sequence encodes CASRWGSGSYNEQFF.